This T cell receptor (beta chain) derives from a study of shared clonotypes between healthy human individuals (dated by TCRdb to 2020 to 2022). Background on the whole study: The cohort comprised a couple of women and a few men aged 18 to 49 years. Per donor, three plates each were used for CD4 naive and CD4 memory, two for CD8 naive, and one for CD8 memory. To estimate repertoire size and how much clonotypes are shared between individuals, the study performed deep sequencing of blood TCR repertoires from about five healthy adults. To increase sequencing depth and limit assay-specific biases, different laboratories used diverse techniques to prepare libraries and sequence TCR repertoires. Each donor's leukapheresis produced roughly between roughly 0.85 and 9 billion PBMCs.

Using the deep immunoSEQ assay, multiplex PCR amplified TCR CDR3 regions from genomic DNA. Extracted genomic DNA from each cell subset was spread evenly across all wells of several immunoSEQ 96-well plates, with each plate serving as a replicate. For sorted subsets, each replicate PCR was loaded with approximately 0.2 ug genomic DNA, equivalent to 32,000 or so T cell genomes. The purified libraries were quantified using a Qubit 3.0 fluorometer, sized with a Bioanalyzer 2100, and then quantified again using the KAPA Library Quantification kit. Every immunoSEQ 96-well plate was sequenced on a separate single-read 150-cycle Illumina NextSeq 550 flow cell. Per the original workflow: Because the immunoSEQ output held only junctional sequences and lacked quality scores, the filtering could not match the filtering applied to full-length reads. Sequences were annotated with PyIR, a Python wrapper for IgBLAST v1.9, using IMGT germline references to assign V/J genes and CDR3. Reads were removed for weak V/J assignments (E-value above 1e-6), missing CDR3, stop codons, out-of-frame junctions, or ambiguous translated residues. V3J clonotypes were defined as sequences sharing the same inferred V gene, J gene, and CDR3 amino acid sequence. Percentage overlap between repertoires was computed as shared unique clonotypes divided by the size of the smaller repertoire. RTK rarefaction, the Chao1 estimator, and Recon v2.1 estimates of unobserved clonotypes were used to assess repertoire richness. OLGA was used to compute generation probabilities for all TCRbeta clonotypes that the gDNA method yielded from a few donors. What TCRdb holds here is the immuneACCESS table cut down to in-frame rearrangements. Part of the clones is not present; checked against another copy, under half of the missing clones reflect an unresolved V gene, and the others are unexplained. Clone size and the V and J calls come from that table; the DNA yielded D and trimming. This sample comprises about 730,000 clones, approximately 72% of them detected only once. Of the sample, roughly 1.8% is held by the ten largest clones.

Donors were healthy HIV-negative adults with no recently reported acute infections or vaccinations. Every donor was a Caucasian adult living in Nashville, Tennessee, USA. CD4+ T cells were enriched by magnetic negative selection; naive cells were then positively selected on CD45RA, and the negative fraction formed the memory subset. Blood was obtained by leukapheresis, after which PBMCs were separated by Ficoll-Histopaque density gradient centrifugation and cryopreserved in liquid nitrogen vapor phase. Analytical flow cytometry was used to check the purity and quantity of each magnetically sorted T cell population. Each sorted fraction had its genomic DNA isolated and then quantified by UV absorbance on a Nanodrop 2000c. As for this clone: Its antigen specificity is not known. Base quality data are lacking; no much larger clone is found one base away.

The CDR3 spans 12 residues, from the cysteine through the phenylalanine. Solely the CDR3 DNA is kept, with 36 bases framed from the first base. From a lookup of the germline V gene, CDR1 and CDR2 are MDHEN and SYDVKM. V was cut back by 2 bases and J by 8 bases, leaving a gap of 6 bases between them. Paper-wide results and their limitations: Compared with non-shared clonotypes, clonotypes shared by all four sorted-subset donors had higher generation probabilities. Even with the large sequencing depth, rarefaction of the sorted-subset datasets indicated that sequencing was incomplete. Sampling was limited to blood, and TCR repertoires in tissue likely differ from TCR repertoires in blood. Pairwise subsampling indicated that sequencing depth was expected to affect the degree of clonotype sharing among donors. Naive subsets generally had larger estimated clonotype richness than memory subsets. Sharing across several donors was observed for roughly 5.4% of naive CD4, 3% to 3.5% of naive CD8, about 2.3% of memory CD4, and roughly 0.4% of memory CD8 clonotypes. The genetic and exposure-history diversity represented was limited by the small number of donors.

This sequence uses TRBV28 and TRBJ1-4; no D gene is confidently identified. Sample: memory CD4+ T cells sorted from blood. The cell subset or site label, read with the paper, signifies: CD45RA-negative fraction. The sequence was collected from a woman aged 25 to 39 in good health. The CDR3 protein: CASSLMSEKLFF. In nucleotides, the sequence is TGTGCCAGCAGTTTAATGTCCGAAAAACTGTTTTTT. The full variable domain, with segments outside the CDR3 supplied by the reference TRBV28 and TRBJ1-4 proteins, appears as DVKVTQSSRYLVKRTGEKVFLECVQDMDHENMFWYRQDPGLGLRLIYFSYDVKMKEKGDIPEGYSVSREKKERFSLILESASTNQTSMYLCASSLMSEKLFFGSGTQLSVL.